The 31 T cell receptor beta chains in this list originate from one sample, sequenced in a study of post-analysis software for immune sequencing data. Unique molecular identifiers were built into the TCR beta cDNA libraries. Each CDR3 protein is one row after TCRdb ran MiXCR on the PCR reads. The sample holds 800,000 to 950,000 distinct CDR3 sequences, about 50% seen once. These TCRs' antigens remain unknown. Study-wide results and limits: Relative to controls, patients had several TRBV segments at higher frequency, with TRBV5-6, TRBV5-1 and TRBV20-1 among these.

Input material: blood. These receptor sequences come from a girl between 10 and 17 years old with multiple sclerosis.

This clonotype showed up just a few times. The chain links TRBV29-1 to TRBJ2-7; a weak D match, TRBD1 (5 bases). CDR1 is SQVTM, CDR2 ANQGSEA, per germline. The CDR3 loop spans 13 amino acids. Trimming pared 3 bases from V and 2 bases from J, leaving 11 bases between. The chain's CDR3 is CSVEAGMAYEQYF. Written as DNA, the CDR3 is TGCAGCGTTGAGGCAGGGATGGCCTACGAGCAGTACTTC.

The V and J genes are TRBV5-4 and TRBJ2-4; D is tentatively TRBD1 or TRBD2 (5 bases each). The CDR3 loop spans 16 amino acids. Germline values: CDR1 SGHNT, CDR2 YYREEE (reference sequence). V lost 4 bases, J lost 5 bases, and 19 bases lay in between. CDR3 sequence reads: CASSRGPNTWENIQYF. DNA of the CDR3: TGTGCCAGCAGCCGGGGCCCTAATACCTGGGAAAACATTCAGTACTTC.

The chain links TRBV2 to TRBJ1-1; no reliable D call. The CDR3 has 13 residues. Germline CDR1 reads SNHLY; CDR2 reads FYNNEI. The V gene lost 8 bases and the J gene lost 0 bases, with 10 bases spanning the gap. CDR3 nucleotide sequence: TGTGCCAGCCTCCGGGATGTGAACACTGAAGCTTTCTTT. This sequence encodes CASLRDVNTEAFF.

The chain is built from TRBV5-1 and TRBJ1-1, with 8 nucleotides matching TRBD1. The germline gives CDR1 SGHRS, CDR2 YFSETQ. Unmatched junction bases numbered 4, after V lost 5 bases and J lost 10 bases. This CDR3 spans 11 amino acids. CDR3 residues: CASRSRGLAFF. The CDR3, as DNA: TGCGCCAGCAGATCCAGGGGGCTAGCTTTCTTT.

This clonotype has a handful of counts. The genes are TRBV15 and TRBJ1-2, with D uncertain. Germline V lookup: CDR1 LNHNV, CDR2 YYDKDF (reference sequence). This CDR3 comprises 14 residues. V was pared by 1 base and J by 6 bases, with 12 bases between. The CDR3 protein is CATSRVTPANGYTF. For the CDR3, the DNA is TGTGCCACCAGCAGAGTGACTCCAGCCAATGGCTACACCTTC.

In this sample, this clonotype turned up once. This rearrangement joins TRBV6-5 to TRBJ1-2, with 7 bases aligning to TRBD1. This CDR3 has 16 amino acids. Per germline, CDR1 MNHEY and CDR2 SVGAGI. V lost 7 bases, J lost 3 bases, and 14 bases stayed unmatched. DNA for the CDR3: TGTGCCAGCACCAATCGGGCCCAGGGGGGGGACTATGGCTACACCTTC. Its translation is CASTNRAQGGDYGYTF.

This chain connects TRBV20-1 to TRBJ2-5; D ambiguous. This CDR3 is 12 amino acids long. Per germline, CDR1 DFQATT and CDR2 SNEGSKA (reference sequence). V was pared by 0 bases and J by 2 bases, with 4 bases between. DNA for the CDR3: TGCAGTGCTAGAGATCAGCAAGAGACCCAGTACTTC. Protein sequence: CSARDQQETQYF.

The chain couples TRBV18 to TRBJ1-2; TRBD1 agrees at 8 bases. This CDR3 contains 14 residues. The germline V gene has CDR1 KGHSH and CDR2 LQKENI. V lost 4 bases and J lost 6; bases outside the gene matches: 7. The CDR3 is CASSLQGAENGYTF. The CDR3 coding sequence is TGTGCCAGCTCACTCCAGGGGGCGGAGAATGGCTACACCTTC.

The chain has TRBV5-4 and TRBJ2-1; 7 bases map to TRBD1. The ends lost 4 bases at V and 8 bases at J; junction bases unmatched: 3. This CDR3 has 12 residues. Germline-derived CDR1 and CDR2 are SGHNT and YYREEE (reference sequence). The CDR3 spells CASSRQGDEQFF. The CDR3, as DNA: TGTGCCAGCAGCCGACAGGGAGATGAGCAGTTCTTC.

The chain employs TRBV11-2 and TRBJ2-1; D ambiguous. Per germline, CDR1 SGHAT and CDR2 FQNNGV. This CDR3 contains 14 residues. V lost 0 bases to trimming and J lost 4 bases, with 7 bases between them. CDR3 sequence reads: CASSLEIDYNEQFF. Written as DNA, the CDR3 is TGTGCCAGCAGCTTAGAAATTGATTACAATGAGCAGTTCTTC.

The chain links TRBV27 to TRBJ1-2; TRBD1 matches 10 bases. V lost 7 bases, J lost 6 bases, and 14 bases stayed unmatched. This CDR3 is built from 16 residues. Germline CDR1 is MNHEY and CDR2 is SMNVEV (reference sequence). The CDR3 protein is CASNALPGQGIHGYTF. CDR3 coding DNA: TGTGCCAGCAACGCCCTCCCGGGACAGGGGATTCATGGCTACACCTTC.

The chain has TRBV29-1 and TRBJ2-1; 8 positions match TRBD2. CDR1 is SQVTM, CDR2 ANQGSEA, per germline. This CDR3 has 14 amino acids. With V trimmed by 6 bases and J by 5 bases, 9 bases remained unmatched. The CDR3 protein is CSVRSAGGHNEQFF. For the CDR3, the DNA is TGCAGCGTGCGTTCTGCGGGAGGCCACAATGAGCAGTTCTTC.

This chain uses TRBV3-1 with TRBJ1-1; D gene ambiguous. Germline V gene sequence: CDR1 LGHDT, CDR2 YNNKEL (reference sequence). V was trimmed by 1 base and J by 4 bases, leaving 7 bases between them. The CDR3 is 13 amino acids. In DNA, the CDR3 is TGTGCCAGCAGCCAAGTCTTCGGCACTGAAGCTTTCTTT. Protein: CASSQVFGTEAFF.

This rearrangement joins TRBV7-9 to TRBJ2-4; 10 bases agree with TRBD1. The assigned J gene may be wrong: the sequence end matches TRBJ2-7 better. The length of the CDR3 is 15 residues. CDR1 and CDR2 from the germline V gene are SEHNR and FQNEAQ (reference sequence). CDR3 in DNA: TGTGCCAGCAGCTTAATGACAGGGGGCAGCTACGAGCAGTACTTC. Protein sequence: CASSLMTGGSYEQYF.

The rearrangement joins TRBV27 to TRBJ2-1; 7 bases are a match to TRBD2. The V segment lost 10 bases and the J segment 11 bases; nucleotides outside the gene matches: 23. CDR3 size: 16 residues. Germline loops: CDR1 MNHEY, CDR2 SMNVEV (reference sequence). CDR3: CATPNRASGLSEKQFF. The CDR3 DNA sequence: TGTGCCACCCCCAACCGGGCTAGCGGACTCTCGGAGAAGCAGTTCTTC.

V gene TRBV20-1 combines with J gene TRBJ1-5, with D possibly matching TRBD1 (5 bases). The germline V gene has CDR1 DFQATT and CDR2 SNEGSKA (reference sequence). Trimming removed 3 bases from V and 1 base from J, with 13 bases in between. CDR3 size: 15 residues. CDR3 amino acids: CSASLRGISNQPQHF. For the CDR3, the DNA is TGCAGTGCTAGTCTGAGGGGAATAAGCAATCAGCCCCAGCATTTT.

A note on this clonotype: The junction departs from the called germline gene at one end, perhaps through a read error. This sequence joins TRBV29-1 and TRBJ1-1; D ambiguous. Germline-derived CDR1 and CDR2 are SQVTM and ANQGSEA. CDR3 length: 14 amino acids. CDR3 loop: CGVEVPHANTEAFF. Here the CDR3 DNA reads TGCGGCGTTGAAGTTCCGCACGCGAACACTGAAGCTTTCTTT.

This clonotype showed up just a few times. The V and J genes are TRBV9 and TRBJ2-1, with D tentatively TRBD2 (5 bases). Trimming shortened V by 0 bases and J by 4 bases, and 14 bases separated the two germline ends. The germline V gene has CDR1 SGDLS and CDR2 YYNGEE. The CDR3 has 16 amino acids. The chain's CDR3 is CASSVESSFQYNEQFF. CDR3 in DNA: TGTGCCAGCAGCGTAGAATCTAGCTTTCAATACAATGAGCAGTTCTTC.

The V call is TRBV5-1, the J call TRBJ2-1, with D maybe TRBD2 (5 bases). This CDR3 comprises 11 residues. Germline loops: CDR1 SGHRS, CDR2 YFSETQ. The V gene lost 3 bases and the J gene lost 8 bases, with 6 bases spanning the gap. The CDR3 DNA reads TGCGCCAGCAGCTCGGAGGATGAGCAGTTCTTC. Protein: CASSSEDEQFF.

The rearrangement links TRBV6-6 to TRBJ2-5; D might be TRBD1 (7 bases). Matching the DNA end better, TRBJ2-7 makes the J call doubtful. Germline V gives CDR1 MNHNY, CDR2 SVGAGI (reference sequence). CDR3 size: 14 residues. The CDR3 region has the DNA TGTGCCAGCAGTAAAAGGGCCCAGGGGGGCGAGCAGTACTTC. Its translation is CASSKRAQGGEQYF.

The chain links TRBV7-8 to TRBJ2-7, with D perhaps matching TRBD2 (6 bases). Trimming stripped 5 bases from V and 2 bases from J, with 16 bases between. The CDR3 runs to 15 residues. Germline-derived CDR1 and CDR2 are SGHVS and FQNEAQ. The CDR3 sequence: CASSAAGSATYEQYF. CDR3 nucleotide sequence: TGTGCCAGCAGCGCCGCCGGGAGCGCCACCTACGAGCAGTACTTC.

This clonotype was seen more than once but under ten times. V is TRBV6-1 and J is TRBJ2-3, with 7 nucleotides matching TRBD1. Trimming at V came to 6 bases and at J to 2 bases, leaving 8 bases not matched to a gene. Germline CDR1 is MNHNS and CDR2 is SASEGT. This CDR3 has 15 residues. CDR3 protein: CASSLRGQNTDTQYF. CDR3 DNA: TGTGCCAGCAGCTTGAGGGGACAGAACACAGATACGCAGTATTTT.

This clonotype came up once. The chain is built from TRBV6-5 and TRBJ2-7, with D perhaps matching TRBD2 (5 bases). CDR1 and CDR2 from the germline V gene are MNHEY and SVGAGI. With 3 bases removed from V and 5 bases from J, the gap between germline ends came to 11 bases. CDR3 length equals 13 residues. The DNA of the CDR3 is TGTGCCAGCAGTTATTCGGGGATCCACGAGCAGTACTTC. It specifies CASSYSGIHEQYF.

The chain couples TRBV18 to TRBJ1-2; D uncertain. The length of the CDR3 is 13 residues. Trimming took 4 bases from V and 8 from J, leaving 14 bases between them. Per the germline V gene, CDR1 is KGHSH and CDR2 is LQKENI. As DNA, the CDR3 is TGTGCCAGCTCACGTTCGGATACCTCGGGCTACACCTTC. Amino acids: CASSRSDTSGYTF.

This chain uses TRBV6-1 with TRBJ2-3, with D hard to call. The V end was cut by 3 bases, the J end by 10 bases, with 2 bases between. Germline V gives CDR1 MNHNS, CDR2 SASEGT. The CDR3 sequence is 9 residues long. CDR3 in DNA: TGTGCCAGCAGTGACCCGCAGTATTTT. The encoded protein is CASSDPQYF.

This clonotype has just a few counts. The gene calls are TRBV2 and TRBJ2-7; 10 nucleotides match TRBD2. The length of the CDR3 is 13 residues. V lost 8 bases, J lost 3 bases, and 4 bases stayed unmatched. Per the germline V gene, CDR1 is SNHLY and CDR2 is FYNNEI. The CDR3 DNA reads as TGTGCCAGCGCTAGCGGGAGTAACTACGAGCAGTACTTC. Translation: CASASGSNYEQYF.

The chain employs TRBV19 and TRBJ2-5; TRBD2 might be the D (5 bases). This CDR3 is 13 amino acids long. Germline-derived CDR1 and CDR2 are LNHDA and SQIVND (reference sequence). V lost 10 bases to trimming and J lost 2 bases, with 14 bases between them. CDR3 coding DNA: TGTGCCACCAACCTACGGGGTCAAGAGACCCAGTACTTC. This codes for CATNLRGQETQYF.

This chain joins TRBV20-1 and TRBJ1-6; D remains ambiguous. Germline CDR1 reads DFQATT; CDR2 reads SNEGSKA (reference sequence). The V gene lost 6 bases and the J gene lost 0 bases, with 15 bases spanning the gap. The CDR3 is 16 amino acids. CDR3 DNA sequence: TGCAGTGCAAGGATGACCGCGAGCTCCTATAATTCACCCCTCCACTTT. Its protein is CSARMTASSYNSPLHF.

This chain connects TRBV5-1 to TRBJ2-5, with 8 positions matching TRBD2. V lost 2 bases to trimming and J lost 0 bases; unmatched junction nucleotides: 6. This CDR3 spans 16 amino acids. Germline CDR1 reads SGHRS; CDR2 reads YFSETQ. CDR3 loop: CASSFISGVYQETQYF. CDR3 sequence (DNA): TGCGCCAGCAGCTTTATTAGCGGGGTATACCAAGAGACCCAGTACTTC.

Here the CDR3 reads CASSLELGLGEQYF. The CDR3 DNA is TGTGCCAGCAGCTTGGAACTGGGCTTGGGCGAGCAGTACTTC. The J gene is TRBJ2-5, the V gene TRBV5-6; no definite D call. TRBJ2-7 matches the DNA end more closely, so the J call is doubtful. This CDR3 contains 14 residues. In germline, CDR1 is SGHDT, CDR2 YYEEEE.

This clonotype has only one observation. This sequence joins TRBV6-2 or TRBV6-3 and TRBJ2-4; D might be TRBD2 (6 bases). This CDR3 contains 15 residues. Germline CDR1 MNHEY, CDR2 SVGEGT. Deletions cut 8 bases from V and 0 bases from J, with 14 bases between. DNA of the CDR3: TGTGCCAGCGGCCCCCCGGGACTAGCCAAAAACATTCAGTACTTC. This codes for CASGPPGLAKNIQYF.